The sequence of this TCR beta chain was determined in a study of human T cells and chemical hapten exposure. Study background: Minor pooled library volume differences mainly drove per-sample TCR yield variation. Notes on the study in general: Expanded TCRs produced significantly more large CDR3 similarity clusters than controls did.

This clonotype showed up just a few times. Its antigen is currently unknown. MiXCR, run by TCRdb on the RACE reads, gives a single entry per CDR3 protein. The sample lists about 80,000 distinct CDR3 sequences, around 13% occurring once. CDR1 is KGHSH, CDR2 LQKENI, per germline. The CDR3 is 11 residues long. V was shortened by 4 bases and J by 9 bases, with 9 bases between the two germline ends. Time point here: pre-sensitization, week 0. Stated treatment: therapeutic diphenylcyclopropenone sensitization with weekly scalp DPC. This specimen consisted of whole blood, obtained in connection with sensitization to the hapten diphenylcyclopropenone (DPC). The chain couples TRBV18 to TRBJ1-2, with D unresolved. The clonotype was recovered from a woman aged 45 to 65 with alopecia areata. Some clones in this sample may be carry-over from other donors' samples. The chain's CDR3 is CASSLDKSYTF. As DNA, the CDR3 is TGTGCCAGCTCACTTGACAAGAGCTACACCTTC.